The present T cell receptor (beta chain) was sequenced within a study of vaccination and CD4 T cells after COVID-19. Study details: Controls used CEFX viral epitopes (positive), HIV-1 Nef peptides (negative), or no peptide. Study-wide results and limits: The median number of SARS-CoV-2-reactive clonotypes increased from about 20 to 38, a change that did not reach significance.

Trimming took off 4 bases at V and 6 bases at J, with 19 bases between the two ends. The CDR3 has 15 amino acids. Germline V gene data show CDR1 as MNHEY and CDR2 as SMNVEV (reference sequence). Treatment described: approximately nine-day PBMC culture with coronavirus spike peptide pools or control peptides (ViraFEST assay). Note on this clonotype: Its antigen is undetermined.

Oncomine TCR Beta short-read sequencing was applied to DNA from cultured CD4+ T cells. TCRdb re-derived calls from the PCR reads in MiXCR, one entry per CDR3 protein. This sample has about 10,000 distinct CDR3 sequences, with under 30% found just once. This TCR derives from a human donor who had recovered from COVID-19. The source was CD4+ T cells from blood, cultured in vitro, collected after SARS-CoV-2 vaccination. V gene TRBV27 combines with J gene TRBJ2-7; D is uncertain. The CDR3 nucleotides are TGTGCCAGCAGTTCGACGTTGGTGGACGTTGGCGAGCAGTACTTC. Translating it yields CASSSTLVDVGEQYF.